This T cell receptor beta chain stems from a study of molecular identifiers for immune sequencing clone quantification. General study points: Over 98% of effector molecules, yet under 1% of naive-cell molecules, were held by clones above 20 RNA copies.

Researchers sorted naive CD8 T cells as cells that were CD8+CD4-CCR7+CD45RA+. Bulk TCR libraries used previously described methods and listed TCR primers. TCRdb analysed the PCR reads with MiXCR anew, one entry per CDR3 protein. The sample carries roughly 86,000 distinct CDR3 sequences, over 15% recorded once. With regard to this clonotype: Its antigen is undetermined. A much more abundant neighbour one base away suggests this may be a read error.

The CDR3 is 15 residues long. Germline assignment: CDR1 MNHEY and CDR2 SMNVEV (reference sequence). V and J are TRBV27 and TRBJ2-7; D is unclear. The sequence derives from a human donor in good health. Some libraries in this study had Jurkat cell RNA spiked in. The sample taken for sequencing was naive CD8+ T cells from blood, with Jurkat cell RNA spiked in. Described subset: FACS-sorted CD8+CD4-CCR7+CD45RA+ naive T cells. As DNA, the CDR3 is TGTGCCAGCAGTTTCGGCCCCGCGGCCCAATACGTGCAGTACTTC. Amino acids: CASSFGPAAQYVQYF.